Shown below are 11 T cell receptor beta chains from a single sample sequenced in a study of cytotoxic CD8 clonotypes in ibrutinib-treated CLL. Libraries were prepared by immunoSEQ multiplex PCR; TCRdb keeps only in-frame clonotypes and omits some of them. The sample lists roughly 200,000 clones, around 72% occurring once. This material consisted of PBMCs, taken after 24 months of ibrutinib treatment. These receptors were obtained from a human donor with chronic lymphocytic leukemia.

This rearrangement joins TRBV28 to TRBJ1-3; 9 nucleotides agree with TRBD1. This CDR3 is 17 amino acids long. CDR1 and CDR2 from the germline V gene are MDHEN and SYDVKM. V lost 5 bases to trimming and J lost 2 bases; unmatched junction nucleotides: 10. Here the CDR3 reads CASSPITGTGTGNTIYF. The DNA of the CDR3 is TGTGCCAGCAGTCCTATCACCGGGACAGGGACTGGAAACACCATATATTTT.

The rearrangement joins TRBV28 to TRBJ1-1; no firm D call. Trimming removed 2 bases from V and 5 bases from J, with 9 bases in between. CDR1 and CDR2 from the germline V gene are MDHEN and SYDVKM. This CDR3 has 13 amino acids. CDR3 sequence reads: CASSLIVRTEAFF. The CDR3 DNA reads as TGTGCCAGCAGTTTAATCGTGAGAACTGAAGCTTTCTTT.

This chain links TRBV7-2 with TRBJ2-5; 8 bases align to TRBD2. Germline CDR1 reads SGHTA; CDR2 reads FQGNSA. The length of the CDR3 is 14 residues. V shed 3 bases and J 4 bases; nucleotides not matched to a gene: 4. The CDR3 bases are TGTGCCAGCAGCTTCGGGCGGGAGGCAGAGACCCAGTACTTC. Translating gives CASSFGREAETQYF.

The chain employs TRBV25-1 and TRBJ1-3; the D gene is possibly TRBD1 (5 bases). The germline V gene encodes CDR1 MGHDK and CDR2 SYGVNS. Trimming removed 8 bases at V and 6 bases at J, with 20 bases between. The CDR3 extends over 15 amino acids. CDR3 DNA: TGTGCCAGCTCTCGGGGGACCCTCGAATCAAACACCATATATTTT. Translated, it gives CASSRGTLESNTIYF.

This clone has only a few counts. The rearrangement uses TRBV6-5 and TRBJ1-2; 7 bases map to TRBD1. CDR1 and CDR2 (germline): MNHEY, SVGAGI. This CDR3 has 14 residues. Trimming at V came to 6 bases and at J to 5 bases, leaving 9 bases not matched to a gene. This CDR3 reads CASSPPGQPYGYTF. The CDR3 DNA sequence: TGTGCCAGCAGCCCGCCGGGACAGCCGTATGGCTACACCTTC.

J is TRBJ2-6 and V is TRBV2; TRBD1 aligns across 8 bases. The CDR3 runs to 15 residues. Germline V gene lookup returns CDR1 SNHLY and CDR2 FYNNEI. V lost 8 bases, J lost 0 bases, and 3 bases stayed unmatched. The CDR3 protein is CASRDRSSGANVLTF. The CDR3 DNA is TGTGCCAGCCGGGACAGGAGCTCTGGGGCCAACGTCCTGACTTTC.

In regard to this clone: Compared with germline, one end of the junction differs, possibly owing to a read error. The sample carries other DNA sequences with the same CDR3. CDR3 loop: CASSPGQGWTEAFF. The CDR3 nucleotides are TGTGCCAGCTCACCGGGACAGGGATGGACTGAAGCTTTTTTT. The chain combines TRBV18 with TRBJ1-1; 9 bases map to TRBD1. Germline CDR1 reads KGHSH; CDR2 reads LQKENI. This CDR3 region has 14 residues.

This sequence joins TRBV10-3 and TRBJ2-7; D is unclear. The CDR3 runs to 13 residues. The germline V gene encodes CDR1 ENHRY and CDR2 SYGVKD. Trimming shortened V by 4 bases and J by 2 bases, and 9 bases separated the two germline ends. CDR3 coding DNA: TGTGCCATCAGTGTCTTTGAGACCTACGAGCAGTACTTC. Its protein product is CAISVFETYEQYF.

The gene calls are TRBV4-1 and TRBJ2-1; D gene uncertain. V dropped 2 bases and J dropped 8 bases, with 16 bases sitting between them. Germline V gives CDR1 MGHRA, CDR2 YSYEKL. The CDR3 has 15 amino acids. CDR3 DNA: TGCGCCAGCAGCCAACCGAACCTAGGTTTCCATGAGCAGTTCTTC. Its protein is CASSQPNLGFHEQFF.

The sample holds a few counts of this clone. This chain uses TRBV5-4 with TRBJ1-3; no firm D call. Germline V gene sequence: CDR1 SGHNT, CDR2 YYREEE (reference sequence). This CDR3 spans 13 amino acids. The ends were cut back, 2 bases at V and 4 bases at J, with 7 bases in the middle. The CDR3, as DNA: TGTGCCAGCAGCTTCAATGGGGGAAACACCATATATTTT. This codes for CASSFNGGNTIYF.

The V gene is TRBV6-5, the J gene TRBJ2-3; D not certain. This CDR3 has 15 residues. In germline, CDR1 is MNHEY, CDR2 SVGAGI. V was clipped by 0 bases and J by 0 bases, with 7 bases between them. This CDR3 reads CASSYSAASTDTQYF. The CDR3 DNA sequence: TGTGCCAGCAGTTACTCTGCGGCCAGCACAGATACGCAGTATTTT.